Presented here are 26 T cell receptor beta chains from one specimen sequenced in a study of circulating CD8 cells and anti-PD-1 response in melanoma. TCR libraries were prepared from 15 ng of total RNA with the QIAseq Immune Repertoire TCR panel. TCRdb ran MiXCR on the reads and lists one entry per CDR3 protein. The repertoire includes about 2,500 distinct CDR3 sequences, roughly 7.9% of them detected once, and 2.8% sits in the top ten. Four subsets defined by PD-1 and/or TIGIT were sorted from live CD3+CD8+TCRalphabeta+ cells. The specimen comprised CD8+ T cells from PBMCs, sampled at baseline or after one month of anti-PD-1 therapy (not recorded which). All receptors derive from a human donor with melanoma.

In this sample, this clonotype turned up a few times. Since no conserved phenylalanine or tryptophan closes the CDR3, a read error is the likely cause. The chain recombines TRBV27 with TRBJ2-7; D might be TRBD1 (5 bases). The germline gives CDR1 MNHEY, CDR2 SMNVEV (reference sequence). This CDR3 is built from 16 residues. Between the trimmed V and J ends, which lost 2 bases and 2 bases, there was a span of 16 bases. The CDR3 here is CASSLAYADRAYEQYS. The CDR3 DNA is TGTGCCAGCAGTTTAGCATATGCCGACAGAGCCTACGAGCAGTACTCC.

This clonotype is medium-sized. V and J are TRBV20-1 and TRBJ1-6; D remains unclear. Germline lookup yields CDR1 DFQATT and CDR2 SNEGSKA (reference sequence). The CDR3 consists of 13 residues. Trimming left V 1 base short and J 8 bases short, with 9 bases between. The CDR3 nucleotides read TGCAGTGCTAGAGCCCCTCAGGATTCACCCCTCCACTTT. Protein product: CSARAPQDSPLHF.

The V gene is TRBV19, the J gene TRBJ1-2; 8 nucleotides agree with TRBD1. Looked up from germline, CDR1 is LNHDA and CDR2 is SQIVND (reference sequence). J was trimmed by 4 bases and V by 7 bases; bases with no gene match: 2. The CDR3 is 12 amino acids. The CDR3 loop reads CASNTGGYGYTF. CDR3 DNA sequence: TGTGCCAGTAATACAGGGGGCTATGGCTACACCTTC.

By sample share, this clonotype is medium-sized. The rearrangement links TRBV19 to TRBJ2-2; D remains unclear. The CDR3 has 13 residues. CDR1 and CDR2 from the germline V gene are LNHDA and SQIVND (reference sequence). The V and J ends lost 2 bases and 5 bases respectively, with 6 bases between them. CDR3 amino acids: CASSISTTGELFF. The DNA for the CDR3 is TGTGCCAGTAGTATAAGCACAACCGGGGAGCTGTTTTTT.

By sample share, this clonotype is medium-sized. The genes are TRBV29-1 and TRBJ2-1, with D possibly TRBD2 on 5 matching bases. The germline CDR1 and CDR2 sequences are SQVTM and ANQGSEA. This CDR3 contains 13 residues. CDR3 coding DNA: TGCAGTGAGCTCGGGGATCGCTACAATGAGCAGTTCTTC. As protein: CSELGDRYNEQFF.

V gene TRBV15 combines with J gene TRBJ2-1; 11 bases agree with TRBD1. Germline V gives CDR1 LNHNV, CDR2 YYDKDF (reference sequence). The CDR3 has 15 amino acids. With V trimmed by 5 bases and J by 4 bases, 4 bases remained unmatched. CDR3: CATSAGQGEYNEQFF. CDR3 DNA sequence: TGTGCCACCAGCGCGGGACAGGGGGAATACAATGAGCAGTTCTTC.

This clonotype is labeled as medium-sized. The V gene is TRBV19, the J gene TRBJ1-2, with 8 nucleotides matching TRBD1. This CDR3 comprises 15 residues. J lost 5 bases, V lost 0 bases, and 5 bases had no gene match. Looked up from germline, CDR1 is LNHDA and CDR2 is SQIVND (reference sequence). As DNA, the CDR3 is TGTGCCAGTAGTATAGAAGACAGGGGAGGATATGGCTACACCTTC. Encoded protein: CASSIEDRGGYGYTF.

This clonotype has a handful of counts. This sequence may be a read error, since a much larger clone differs from it by one base. The rearrangement links TRBV5-4 to TRBJ2-2; perhaps TRBD2 as D (6 bases). This CDR3 is built from 15 residues. The V and J ends lost 4 bases and 5 bases respectively, with 15 bases between them. Germline CDR1 is SGHNT and CDR2 is YYREEE (reference sequence). CDR3 sequence reads: CASSPGAGRTGELFF. The DNA of the CDR3 is TGTGCCAGCAGCCCCGGGGCAGGGAGGACCGGGGAGCTGTTTTTT.

This clonotype qualifies as medium-sized. At one end the junction does not follow the germline gene, possibly because of a read error. The V and J genes are TRBV28 and TRBJ1-1; 9 positions match TRBD1. The CDR3 spans 15 residues. Germline CDR1 reads MDHEN; CDR2 reads SYDVKM. CDR3 coding DNA: TGTGCCTGCAGCCCGAATCCGGGACAGGGTTTAGGGGCTTTCTTT. Amino acid sequence: CACSPNPGQGLGAFF.

This clonotype is labeled as medium-sized. The chain has TRBV4-1 and TRBJ1-1; no clear D. CDR1 and CDR2 (germline): MGHRA, YSYEKL. V shed 4 bases and J shed 1 base, with 13 bases lying between them. This CDR3 spans 15 amino acids. The CDR3 sequence: CASSPDPPENTEAFF. The CDR3, as DNA: TGCGCCAGCAGCCCAGATCCACCCGAGAACACTGAAGCTTTCTTT.

This clonotype showed up just a few times. One end of the junction fails to match germline, which may point to a read error. The chain joins TRBV29-1 to TRBJ2-1, with a possible D match to TRBD1 (6 bases). The CDR3 contains 11 residues. In germline, CDR1 is SQVTM, CDR2 ANQGSEA. CDR3 region: CSAEGGHEQFF. The CDR3 DNA reads TGCAGCGCTGAAGGGGGACATGAGCAGTTCTTC.

V gene TRBV20-1 combines with J gene TRBJ2-2, with 9 bases that match TRBD1. The CDR3 has 13 residues. Looked up from germline, CDR1 is DFQATT and CDR2 is SNEGSKA (reference sequence). The CDR3 DNA reads as TGCAGCGGGGACAGGGCGAACACCGGGGAGCTGTTTTTT. Its protein is CSGDRANTGELFF.

A word on this clonotype: A clone one base away is much larger, so this may be a read error. The V gene is TRBV27, the J gene TRBJ2-2; D gene ambiguous. Germline loops: CDR1 MNHEY, CDR2 SMNVEV (reference sequence). This CDR3 spans 11 amino acids. V was shortened by 11 bases and J by 3 bases, with 7 bases between the two germline ends. This CDR3 is CAGTDTGELFF. CDR3 in DNA: TGTGCCGGCACCGACACCGGGGAGCTGTTTTTT.

By proportion, this clonotype is medium-sized. The rearrangement links TRBV5-4 to TRBJ2-1; a weak D match, TRBD1 (7 bases). Germline V gives CDR1 SGHNT, CDR2 YYREEE (reference sequence). V was clipped by 6 bases and J by 8 bases, with 18 bases between them. The CDR3 loop spans 14 amino acids. CDR3 in amino acids: CASTLRRGRDEQFF. CDR3 in DNA: TGTGCCAGCACCCTTAGGAGGGGGCGCGATGAGCAGTTCTTC.

This clonotype was found a few times. The chain has TRBV28 and TRBJ2-7; D may be TRBD1 or TRBD2 (5 bases each). The length of the CDR3 is 16 residues. Germline-derived CDR1 and CDR2 are MDHEN and SYDVKM. Trimming cost V 6 bases and J 2 bases, with 20 bases left between them. The CDR3 sequence: CASSPAREGRAYEQYF. CDR3 sequence (DNA): TGTGCCAGCAGCCCCGCTCGTGAGGGGCGTGCCTACGAGCAGTACTTC.

In its sample, this clonotype ranks as medium-sized. The chain combines TRBV23-1 with TRBJ2-3; D gene unclear. TRBV23-1 is an open reading frame, and its role is uncertain. This CDR3 comprises 17 residues. Trimming left V 6 bases short and J 1 base short, with 20 bases between. DNA of the CDR3: TGCGCCAGCAGCCAACACCCCCGCGTGCTTTGCACAGATACGCAGTATTTT. Translating gives CASSQHPRVLCTDTQYF.

This clonotype is judged medium-sized. The chain is built from TRBV19 and TRBJ2-2, with D possibly being TRBD1 (5 bases). CDR1 is LNHDA, CDR2 SQIVND, per germline (reference sequence). V was cut by 8 bases and J by 4 bases, with 11 bases left in between. The CDR3 has 13 residues. CDR3 in amino acids: CASGHSVTGELFF. The DNA for the CDR3 is TGTGCCAGTGGACATAGTGTCACCGGGGAGCTGTTTTTT.

In its sample, this clonotype is medium-sized (0.01 to 0.1%). The rearrangement links TRBV19 to TRBJ1-1, with a weak D call TRBD1 (6 bases). The V and J ends lost 7 bases and 6 bases respectively, with 15 bases between them. The germline CDR1 and CDR2 sequences are LNHDA and SQIVND (reference sequence). The CDR3 extends over 13 amino acids. The CDR3 nucleotides read TGTGCCAGTACCAAGACAGGCGCGGCTGAAGCTTTCTTT. Translating it yields CASTKTGAAEAFF.

This clonotype has just a few counts. The chain links TRBV4-1 to TRBJ1-4; 7 bases map to TRBD1. CDR3 length: 17 residues. Germline V gene data show CDR1 as MGHRA and CDR2 as YSYEKL. The J segment lost 1 base and the V segment lost 3 bases, leaving 8 bases of the junction unmatched. The chain's CDR3 is CASSQRGRGETNEKLFF. As DNA, the CDR3 is TGCGCCAGCAGCCAGCGGGGCAGGGGGGAAACTAATGAAAAACTGTTTTTT.

This clonotype was found a few times. One end of the junction is discordant with germline, which a read error may explain. The V call is TRBV3-1, the J call TRBJ2-3, with 14 nucleotides matching TRBD2. The CDR3 runs 18 residues. From germline, CDR1 is LGHDT and CDR2 YNNKEL (reference sequence). DNA of the CDR3: TGTGCCGGCAGCCACGGACTAGCGGGGGGCATGGGCACAGATACGCAGTATTTT. This encodes CAGSHGLAGGMGTDTQYF.

A few counts support this clonotype. The chain employs TRBV5-4 and TRBJ2-7, with D possibly called TRBD1 or TRBD2 (5 bases each). V lost 1 base and J 0 bases, leaving 8 bases between the germline ends. CDR3 length: 14 residues. Germline V gene data show CDR1 as SGHNT and CDR2 as YYREEE (reference sequence). The CDR3 nucleotides are TGTGCCAGCAGCTTGAATGGGGGCTCCTACGAGCAGTACTTC. Translating gives CASSLNGGSYEQYF.

By share, this clonotype ranks as medium-sized. The V and J genes are TRBV7-3 and TRBJ1-6, with TRBD1 identical over 10 bases. CDR3 length: 18 amino acids. Germline CDR1 reads SGHTA; CDR2 reads FQGTGA. Losses at the gene ends were 2 bases for V and 6 bases for J; bases not matched to a gene: 10. CDR3 bases: TGTGCCAGCAGCTTAGGGGGATACCGGGACAGGGGTAATTCACCCCTCCACTTT. Translated: CASSLGGYRDRGNSPLHF. The full variable domain, rest sourced from reference TRBV7-3 and TRBJ1-6, is GAGVSQTPSNKVTEKGKYVELRCDPISGHTALYWYRQSLGQGPEFLIYFQGTGAADDSGLPNDRFFAVRPEGSVSTLKIQRTERGDSAVYLCASSLGGYRDRGNSPLHFGNGTRLTVT.

Notes on this clonotype: A single base is all that separates this from a far larger clone, so a read error is likely. The CDR3 nucleotides read TGTGCCAGCAGTCCCCCTACGGGGGCCTACTGGGCCTACGAGCAGTTCTTC. It is translated as CASSPPTGAYWAYEQFF. The chain combines TRBV28 with TRBJ2-1, with D perhaps assigned TRBD1 or TRBD2 (6 bases each). In germline, CDR1 is MDHEN, CDR2 SYDVKM. The V and J ends lost 5 bases and 10 bases respectively, with 27 bases between them. The CDR3 contains 17 residues.

Only a few counts were recorded for this clonotype. The genes are TRBV20-1 and TRBJ1-1; D gene unclear. This CDR3 contains 12 residues. V was trimmed by 4 bases and J by 4 bases, leaving 10 bases between them. The germline V gene has CDR1 DFQATT and CDR2 SNEGSKA (reference sequence). The chain's CDR3 is CSATGMSTEAFF. CDR3 in DNA: TGCAGTGCTACCGGAATGAGCACTGAAGCTTTCTTT.

In its sample, this clonotype ranks as medium-sized. The rearrangement joins TRBV27 to TRBJ2-4, with D perhaps TRBD2 (5 bases). The CDR3 covers 11 residues. Per germline, CDR1 MNHEY and CDR2 SMNVEV (reference sequence). Trimming shortened V by 8 bases and J by 8 bases, and 10 bases separated the two germline ends. The CDR3 reads CASSWGDIQYF. CDR3 coding DNA: TGTGCCAGCTCCTGGGGAGACATTCAGTACTTC.

Sample share makes this clonotype large (0.1 to 1%). J is TRBJ1-1 and V is TRBV28; D gene uncertain. The CDR3 runs to 14 residues. Per germline, CDR1 MDHEN and CDR2 SYDVKM. V was shortened by 2 bases and J by 0 bases, with 7 bases between the two germline ends. CDR3 nucleotides: TGTGCCAGCAGTTTAGCCCGGGTGAACACTGAAGCTTTCTTT. Translation gives CASSLARVNTEAFF.